This T cell receptor beta chain derives from a study of blood T cell repertoires in COVID-19. In the study overall: T cells, B-cell-depleted T cells, or PBMCs provided the cDNA or gDNA that served as material.

CDR3 length equals 13 residues. With V trimmed by 6 bases and J by 1 base, 2 bases remained unmatched. CDR1 is MRHNA, CDR2 SNTAGT, per germline. Details on this clone: Within the sample, other DNA sequences also encode this same CDR3.

Method: immunoSEQ multiplex PCR; TCRdb's copy keeps in-frame clones and lacks some. The sample holds over 200,000 clones, about nine tenths seen once. The source is a man aged 30 to 39 who had recovered from COVID-19. V is TRBV6-4 and J is TRBJ1-1; TRBD1 aligns across 7 bases. Sequenced sample: peripheral blood. The CDR3 DNA sequence: TGTGCCAGCAGACGGACAGGGAACACTGAAGCTTTCTTT. Translating gives CASRRTGNTEAFF.